The 20 T cell receptor beta chains in this list originate from one sample, sequenced in a study of cytotoxic CD8 clonotypes in ibrutinib-treated CLL. Here immunoSEQ multiplex PCR was the method, and the copy in TCRdb shows in-frame clones only, minus some. This sample has around 7,900 clones; approximately 77% occur once, and the top ten carry about 40%. Sequencing used PBMCs, obtained before ibrutinib treatment. The source of these receptors is a human donor with chronic lymphocytic leukemia.

V gene TRBV5-1 combines with J gene TRBJ1-5, with 7 bases aligning to TRBD1. The ends lost 0 bases at V and 2 bases at J; junction bases unmatched: 2. Germline loops: CDR1 SGHRS, CDR2 YFSETQ. This CDR3 has 15 amino acids. This chain's CDR3 is CASSLAGGGNQPQHF. DNA of the CDR3: TGCGCCAGCAGCTTGGCAGGGGGTGGCAATCAGCCCCAGCATTTT.

This clone was recorded once. The genes are TRBV2 and TRBJ1-5, with 7 nucleotides matching TRBD1. V was pared by 7 bases and J by 6 bases, with 12 bases of the junction left unmatched. The CDR3 is 15 amino acids. CDR1 is SNHLY and CDR2 is FYNNEI in the germline V gene. In DNA form, the CDR3 reads TGTGCCAGCAATAGGGGGCTGGAGGTGAGTCAGCCCCAGCATTTT. Its protein is CASNRGLEVSQPQHF.

This chain joins TRBV7-2 and TRBJ2-1, with D possibly TRBD2 on 6 matching bases. V was pared by 1 base and J by 16 bases, with 17 bases between. Germline V gene lookup returns CDR1 SGHTA and CDR2 FQGNSA. This CDR3 has 13 amino acids. The chain's CDR3 is CASSLGGGVQYFF. CDR3 DNA: TGTGCCAGCAGCTTAGGTGGAGGGGTCCAATACTTCTTC.

The rearrangement links TRBV9 to TRBJ2-1; possibly TRBD1 for D (6 bases). From germline, CDR1 is SGDLS and CDR2 YYNGEE. Trimming removed 2 bases from V and 8 bases from J, with 11 bases in between. The CDR3 has 13 amino acids. The CDR3 region is CASSVEQGDEQFF. The CDR3 nucleotides are TGTGCCAGCAGCGTGGAACAGGGTGATGAGCAGTTCTTC.

The rearrangement links TRBV19 to TRBJ2-6; D is possibly TRBD2 (5 bases). This CDR3 region has 17 residues. Germline CDR1 LNHDA, CDR2 SQIVND (reference sequence). V shed 6 bases and J shed 4 bases, with 19 bases lying between them. CDR3 nucleotide sequence: TGTGCCAGTAGATCCCGGGGTAGGGCGGCGGGGGCCAACGTCCTGACTTTC. As protein: CASRSRGRAAGANVLTF. The full variable domain, with the rest looked up from reference TRBV19 and TRBJ2-6, is DGGITQSPKYLFRKEGQNVTLSCEQNLNHDAMYWYRQDPGQGLRLIYYSQIVNDFQKGDIAEGYSVSREKKESFPLTVTSAQKNPTAFYLCASRSRGRAAGANVLTFGAGSRLTVL.

The V and J genes are TRBV30 and TRBJ2-1; D is ambiguous. V was pared by 3 bases and J by 5 bases, with 17 bases between. There are 15 residues in the CDR3. Germline assignment: CDR1 GTSNPN and CDR2 SVGIG (reference sequence). The CDR3 spells CAWSVDWNLNNEQFF. The CDR3 DNA is TGTGCCTGGAGCGTAGACTGGAACCTAAACAATGAGCAGTTCTTC.

The V and J genes are TRBV27 and TRBJ1-5; D is uncertain. The V gene's germline CDR1 is MNHEY and CDR2 SMNVEV (reference sequence). With 3 bases removed from V and 4 bases from J, the gap between germline ends came to 13 bases. The CDR3 runs to 15 residues. CDR3 DNA: TGTGCCAGCAGTTTCTCCGCCCACGGGAATCAGCCCCAGCATTTT. Its translation: CASSFSAHGNQPQHF.

This clone was counted a few times. This chain joins TRBV9 and TRBJ1-2; 8 bases agree with TRBD1. Germline lookup yields CDR1 SGDLS and CDR2 YYNGEE. CDR3 length: 15 residues. V was clipped by 0 bases and J by 6 bases; unmatched bases: 7. The CDR3 nucleotides read TGTGCCAGCAGCGTAGCGGGACAGGTCCAGCATGGCTACACCTTC. This encodes CASSVAGQVQHGYTF.

This chain connects TRBV11-2 to TRBJ1-1; unclear D gene. CDR3 length: 13 residues. Trimming removed 5 bases at V and 4 bases at J, with 11 bases between. CDR1 is SGHAT, CDR2 FQNNGV, per germline. The DNA of the CDR3 is TGTGCCAGCAGCGATTTAGGCCTCACTGAAGCTTTCTTT. It translates to CASSDLGLTEAFF. Full variable domain (outside the CDR3, taken from reference TRBV11-2 and TRBJ1-1): EAGVAQSPRYKIIEKRQSVAFWCNPISGHATLYWYQQILGQGPKLLIQFQNNGVVDDSQLPKDRFSAERLKGVDSTLKIQPAKLEDSAVYLCASSDLGLTEAFFGQGTRLTVV.

This chain uses TRBV19 with TRBJ1-2; 9 nucleotides line up with TRBD1. The CDR3 length is 12 residues. CDR1 and CDR2 (germline): LNHDA, SQIVND (reference sequence). Trimming at V came to 3 bases and at J to 9 bases, leaving 2 bases not matched to a gene. The CDR3 spells CASSMGQGRYTF. In DNA form, the CDR3 reads TGTGCCAGTAGTATGGGACAGGGACGCTACACCTTC.

V usage is TRBV6-1 and J usage is TRBJ1-4, with TRBD1 as a possible D gene (5 bases). CDR3 length: 13 residues. CDR1 MNHNS and CDR2 SASEGT come from the germline V gene. V lost 5 bases and J lost 3, with 7 bases in between. The CDR3 loop is CASSRGANEKLFF. CDR3 DNA: TGTGCCAGCAGTAGGGGAGCTAATGAAAAACTGTTTTTT.

The rearrangement uses TRBV28 and TRBJ1-2; tentatively, D is TRBD1 (5 bases). The germline gives CDR1 MDHEN, CDR2 SYDVKM. This CDR3 has 14 residues. The germline V and J ends were trimmed by 5 bases and 5 bases, with 15 bases remaining between them. The CDR3 loop reads CASSPRQSWYGYTF. CDR3 nucleotides: TGTGCCAGCAGTCCCCGACAGAGTTGGTATGGCTACACCTTC.

Here the CDR3 reads CASSPPAQPYEQYF. Here the CDR3 DNA reads TGCGCCAGCAGCCCGCCGGCACAGCCCTACGAGCAGTACTTC. V usage is TRBV5-1 and J usage is TRBJ2-7; D not resolved. CDR3 size: 14 residues. V was pared by 4 bases and J by 2 bases, with 13 bases between. Germline V gene data show CDR1 as SGHRS and CDR2 as YFSETQ.

A few counts support this clone. V is TRBV5-1 and J is TRBJ2-7, with D perhaps TRBD2 (5 bases). This CDR3 has 14 residues. The V and J ends lost 0 bases and 5 bases respectively, with 12 bases between them. Germline CDR1 and CDR2: SGHRS and YFSETQ. The CDR3 loop is CASSLDSHGNEQYF. In DNA, the CDR3 is TGCGCCAGCAGCTTGGACAGCCACGGGAACGAGCAGTACTTC.

The rearrangement joins TRBV6-6 to TRBJ2-3, with D possibly TRBD2 on 6 matching bases. V shed 0 bases and J shed 3 bases, with 10 bases lying between them. Germline values: CDR1 MNHNY, CDR2 SVGAGI (reference sequence). The CDR3 contains 15 residues. DNA for the CDR3: TGTGCCAGCAGTTACTCTGCGGGAATGACAGATACGCAGTATTTT. Translated, it gives CASSYSAGMTDTQYF.

This rearrangement joins TRBV11-2 to TRBJ2-1; D may be TRBD2 (5 bases). The CDR3 contains 15 residues. The ends were cut back, 1 base at V and 1 base at J, with 8 bases in the middle. Germline values: CDR1 SGHAT, CDR2 FQNNGV. CDR3 nucleotides: TGTGCCAGCAGCTTAGGAGCGGAATCCTACAATGAGCAGTTCTTC. It codes for CASSLGAESYNEQFF. Full variable domain (remainder filled in from reference TRBV11-2 and TRBJ2-1): EAGVAQSPRYKIIEKRQSVAFWCNPISGHATLYWYQQILGQGPKLLIQFQNNGVVDDSQLPKDRFSAERLKGVDSTLKIQPAKLEDSAVYLCASSLGAESYNEQFFGPGTRLTVL.

V gene TRBV5-8 combines with J gene TRBJ1-2; TRBD1 matches at 8 bases. CDR3 length: 17 residues. CDR1 is SGHTS and CDR2 is YDEGEE in the germline V gene. The V gene end was trimmed by 2 bases and the J gene end by 0 bases; junction bases not matched to a gene: 9. The chain's CDR3 is CASSFRDRGSTNYGYTF. The CDR3 bases are TGTGCCAGCAGCTTCCGAGACAGGGGCTCGACTAACTATGGCTACACCTTC.

The chain is built from TRBV25-1 and TRBJ2-3; D uncertain. This CDR3 contains 11 residues. Germline CDR1 MGHDK, CDR2 SYGVNS. The V end was cut by 8 bases, the J end by 2 bases, with 5 bases between. CDR3 in DNA: TGTGCCAGCGGTTTCACAGATACGCAGTATTTT. It translates to CASGFTDTQYF.

V and J are TRBV7-9 and TRBJ2-1, with D possibly being TRBD1 or TRBD2 (7 bases each). This CDR3 region has 14 residues. From germline, CDR1 is SEHNR and CDR2 FQNEAQ (reference sequence). Trimming took 11 bases from V and 5 from J, leaving 19 bases between them. CDR3 sequence reads: CAAQGRGLNNEQFF. The CDR3 coding sequence is TGTGCCGCCCAGGGGAGGGGGCTAAACAATGAGCAGTTCTTC.

This sequence joins TRBV9 and TRBJ2-3; the match to TRBD2 covers 8 bases. The J segment lost 3 bases and the V segment lost 3 bases, leaving 6 bases of the junction unmatched. Germline lookup yields CDR1 SGDLS and CDR2 YYNGEE. The CDR3 covers 15 residues. The CDR3 DNA is TGTGCCAGCAGCGCGGGACTAGACAGGACAGATACGCAGTATTTT. It codes for CASSAGLDRTDTQYF.